This TCR beta chain was sequenced in a study of CD8 T cells in ankylosing spondylitis. Findings of the study overall: According to the report, clones linked to the disease were significantly enriched in matched synovial fluid samples taken from ankylosing spondylitis patients. The study identified a TCR beta motif of several highly homologous variants that appeared characteristic of ankylosing spondylitis blood. Researchers report that disease-linked clones proved CD8+ and relatively rare in peripheral blood. A subset of motif variants has previously been described in the synovial fluid and blood of reactive arthritis.

Scientists made TCR beta libraries using quantitative 5'-RACE with molecular barcodes. TCRdb ran MiXCR on the 5' RACE reads and lists one entry per CDR3 protein. The sample carries roughly 370,000 distinct CDR3 sequences, 20% to 25% recorded once. V lost 2 bases and J lost 7, with 9 bases in between. This CDR3 is built from 12 residues. The V gene's germline CDR1 is SGHDT and CDR2 YYEEEE. This clonotype was detected only once. Its specificity is unknown. The J gene is TRBJ1-2, the V gene TRBV5-6; D gene unclear. This clonotype was sampled from a male donor with ankylosing spondylitis. Source material: blood, either unsorted or a sorted T cell fraction (not recorded which). Here the CDR3 DNA reads TGTGCCAGCAGCTTCTCAGGCCTTGGCTACACCTTC. Its translation is CASSFSGLGYTF.